The clone carrying this T cell receptor beta chain was found once. Generated by immunoSEQ multiplex PCR, the TCRdb table keeps only in-frame clones and is missing some. The data show a few hundred thousand clones, with about 89% seen just once and over 7.5% held by the top ten. This specimen belongs to a study of blood T cell repertoires in COVID-19. This CDR3 spans 16 amino acids. V trimming: 2 bases; J trimming: 5 bases; junction bases outside the gene matches: 7. Germline CDR1 MGHDK, CDR2 SYGVNS. This chain uses TRBV25-1 with TRBJ1-5; 9 bases agree with TRBD1. This sequence was found in a man aged 35 to 55 who had recovered from COVID-19. Material: PBMCs or T cells enriched from blood (not recorded which). The CDR3 nucleotides read TGTGCCAGCAGTGAAAAATGGGACAGGGTTGATCAGCCCCAGCATTTT. Translation: CASSEKWDRVDQPQHF.